These 9 T cell receptor beta chains came from one sample sequenced in a study of blood T cell repertoires in COVID-19. Produced via immunoSEQ multiplex PCR; TCRdb's table is partial and in-frame only. The repertoire consists of roughly 280,000 clones, with about 90% occurring once and the leading ten covering 2% to 2.5%. Sequencing was performed on peripheral blood. The receptor set was obtained from a woman aged 45-65 years who had recovered from COVID-19.

This clone was detected ten times or more. The gene calls are TRBV19 and TRBJ1-5; 9 bases fit TRBD1. Germline V gene data show CDR1 as LNHDA and CDR2 as SQIVND (reference sequence). V lost 10 bases, J lost 2 bases, and 9 bases stayed unmatched. This CDR3 has 15 amino acids. The CDR3 DNA follows: TGTGCCACCAAATGGAGACAGGGGGGCAATCAGCCCCAGCATTTT. Residues: CATKWRQGGNQPQHF.

V gene TRBV19 combines with J gene TRBJ2-2, with D tentatively TRBD2 (6 bases). CDR3 length equals 14 residues. The V and J ends lost 5 bases and 4 bases respectively, with 11 bases between them. Germline V lookup: CDR1 LNHDA, CDR2 SQIVND (reference sequence). CDR3 region: CASSLTSSTGELFF. The CDR3 DNA reads TGTGCCAGTAGTCTTACTAGCTCCACCGGGGAGCTGTTTTTT.

This clone was counted a few times. CDR3 amino acids: CASSAGQEVTYEQYF. CDR3 DNA: TGTGCCAGCAGCGCGGGACAGGAGGTAACCTACGAGCAGTACTTC. The rearrangement joins TRBV7-9 to TRBJ2-7; 8 bases fit TRBD1. The germline V gene encodes CDR1 SEHNR and CDR2 FQNEAQ (reference sequence). The CDR3 covers 15 residues. The trim removed 5 bases at V and 2 bases at J, leaving 8 bases unmatched.

This chain joins TRBV7-2 and TRBJ1-5; 11 bases fit TRBD1. Looked up from germline, CDR1 is SGHTA and CDR2 is FQGNSA. The CDR3 contains 15 residues. The junction had 6 bases not matched to a gene; V was cut back by 7 bases and J by 4 bases. This chain's CDR3 is CASTLGTGGNQPQHF. CDR3 DNA sequence: TGTGCCAGCACCCTCGGGACAGGGGGTAATCAGCCCCAGCATTTT.

The chain recombines TRBV6-5 with TRBJ2-1; D is unclear. Germline assignment: CDR1 MNHEY and CDR2 SVGAGI. The CDR3 length is 15 residues. Trimming took off 2 bases at V and 2 bases at J, with 10 bases between the two ends. CDR3 DNA sequence: TGTGCCAGCAGTTACGCCGGGTTAACCTACAATGAGCAGTTCTTC. This codes for CASSYAGLTYNEQFF.

The CDR3 sequence is CASSYQGRAEAFF. The CDR3 nucleotides read TGTGCCAGCAGTTACCAAGGGAGGGCTGAAGCTTTCTTT. The chain recombines TRBV6-5 with TRBJ1-1; D is uncertain. The CDR3 contains 13 residues. The germline V and J ends were trimmed by 2 bases and 6 bases, with 10 bases remaining between them. Germline V CDR1 and CDR2: MNHEY, SVGAGI.

The chain couples TRBV5-4 to TRBJ2-1; TRBD2 matches at 16 bases. The junction had 3 bases not matched to a gene; V was cut back by 4 bases and J by 2 bases. CDR1 SGHNT and CDR2 YYREEE come from the germline V gene (reference sequence). The CDR3 covers 17 residues. The CDR3: CASSDGTSGRAYNEQFF. Written as DNA, the CDR3 is TGTGCCAGCAGCGACGGGACTAGCGGGAGGGCCTACAATGAGCAGTTCTTC.

This chain links TRBV6-2 or TRBV6-3 with TRBJ1-5; possibly TRBD1 for D (6 bases). Trimming took 5 bases from V and 4 from J, leaving 12 bases between them. Looked up from germline, CDR1 is MNHEY and CDR2 is SVGEGT. This CDR3 spans 14 amino acids. The CDR3, as DNA: TGTGCCAGCAGTACAGGGTTCACTAATCAGCCCCAGCATTTT. Translation: CASSTGFTNQPQHF.

This chain links TRBV2 with TRBJ2-3; TRBD2 matches 12 bases. Per germline, CDR1 SNHLY and CDR2 FYNNEI. The CDR3 totals 16 residues. After removal of 6 bases from V and 1 base from J, the junction contained 5 bases not matched to a gene. The DNA for the CDR3 is TGTGCCAGCAGGGATCTAGCGGGGGGGCGCACAGATACGCAGTATTTT. It specifies CASRDLAGGRTDTQYF. The full variable domain, with the rest looked up from reference TRBV2 and TRBJ2-3, is EPEVTQTPSHQVTQMGQEVILRCVPISNHLYFYWYRQILGQKVEFLVSFYNNEISEKSEIFDDQFSVERPDGSNFTLKIRSTKLEDSAMYFCASRDLAGGRTDTQYFGPGTRLTVL.